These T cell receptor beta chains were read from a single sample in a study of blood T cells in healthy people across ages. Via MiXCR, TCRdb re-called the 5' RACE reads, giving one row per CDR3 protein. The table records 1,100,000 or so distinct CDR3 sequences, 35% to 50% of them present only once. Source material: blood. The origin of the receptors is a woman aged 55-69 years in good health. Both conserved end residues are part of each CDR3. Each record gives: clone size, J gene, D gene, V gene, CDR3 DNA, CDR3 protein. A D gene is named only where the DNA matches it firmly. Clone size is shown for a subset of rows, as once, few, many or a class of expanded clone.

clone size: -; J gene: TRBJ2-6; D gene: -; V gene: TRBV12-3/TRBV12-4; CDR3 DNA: TGTGCCAGCAGCCCTTCACAGGGTTGGGGTACGGCTGGGGCCAACGTCCTGACTTTC; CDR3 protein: CASSPSQGWGTAGANVLTF
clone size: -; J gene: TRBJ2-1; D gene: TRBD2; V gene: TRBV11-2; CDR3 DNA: TGTGCCAGCAGCTTGGGGCTCAGAGCGGGAGGGCGCGGCAATGAGCAGTTCTTC; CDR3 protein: CASSLGLRAGGRGNEQFF
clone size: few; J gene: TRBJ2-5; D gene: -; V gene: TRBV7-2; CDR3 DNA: TGTGCCAGCAGCTTAATCCCCCAGGGGCGGGAGACCCAGTACTTC; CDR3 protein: CASSLIPQGRETQYF
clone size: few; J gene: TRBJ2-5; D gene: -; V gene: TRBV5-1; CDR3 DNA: TGCGCCAGCAGCCCTTTTAAAGAGACCCAGTACTTC; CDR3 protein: CASSPFKETQYF
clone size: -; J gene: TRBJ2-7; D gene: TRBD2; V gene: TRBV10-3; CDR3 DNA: TGTGCCATCAGTGTAGCGGGAGGCTACGAGCAGTACTTC; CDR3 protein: CAISVAGGYEQYF
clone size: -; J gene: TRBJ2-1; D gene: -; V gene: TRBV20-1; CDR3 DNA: TGCAGTGCCCTACAATTCGGGCGGGGATCCTACAATGAGCAGTTCTTC; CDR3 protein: CSALQFGRGSYNEQFF
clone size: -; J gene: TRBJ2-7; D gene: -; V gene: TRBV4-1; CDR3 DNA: TGCGCCAGCAGCCAAGTGGGTGGAAATGAGCAGTACTTC; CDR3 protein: CASSQVGGNEQYF
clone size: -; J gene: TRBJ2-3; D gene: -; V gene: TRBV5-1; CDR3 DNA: TGCGCCAGCAGCTTGGATGCCGATTACACAGATACGCAGTATTTT; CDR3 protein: CASSLDADYTDTQYF
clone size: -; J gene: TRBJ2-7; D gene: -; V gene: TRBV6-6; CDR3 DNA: TGTGCCAGCAGACGACAGTCTAGCCGCTACGAGCAGTACTTC; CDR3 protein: CASRRQSSRYEQYF
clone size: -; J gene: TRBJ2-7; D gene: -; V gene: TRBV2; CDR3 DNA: TGTGCCAGCAGTGTTCTGCAGGGAAACAATGAGCAGTACTTC; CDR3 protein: CASSVLQGNNEQYF
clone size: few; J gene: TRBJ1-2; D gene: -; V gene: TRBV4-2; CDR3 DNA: TGTGCCAGCAGCCAAGAAATGCGTAACTATGGCTACACCTTC; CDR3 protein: CASSQEMRNYGYTF
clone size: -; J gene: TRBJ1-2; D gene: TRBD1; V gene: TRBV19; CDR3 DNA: TGTGCCAGTAGTATTCTCCACACAGGGGTGGATGGCTACACCTTC; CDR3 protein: CASSILHTGVDGYTF
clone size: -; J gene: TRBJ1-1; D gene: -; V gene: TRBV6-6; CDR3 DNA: TGTGCCAGCAGTTACTTGAGTTCGAACACTGAAGCTTTCTTT; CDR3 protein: CASSYLSSNTEAFF
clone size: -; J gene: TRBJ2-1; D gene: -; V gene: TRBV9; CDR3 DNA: TGTGCCAGCAGCGTAGTCGGCCCCGGGGGCGAGCAGTTCTTC; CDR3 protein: CASSVVGPGGEQFF
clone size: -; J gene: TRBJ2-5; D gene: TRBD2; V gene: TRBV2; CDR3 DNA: TGTGCCAGCAGTGAAAGGTTGCGGGAGCAGTACTTC; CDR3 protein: CASSERLREQYF
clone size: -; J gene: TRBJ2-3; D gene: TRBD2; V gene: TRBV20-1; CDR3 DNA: TGCAGTGCTAGAGCTATGGGTAGCGGGAATCGGGATACGCAGTATTTT; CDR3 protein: CSARAMGSGNRDTQYF
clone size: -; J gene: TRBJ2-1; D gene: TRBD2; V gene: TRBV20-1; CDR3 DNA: TGCAGTGCTAGACCACTAGCGGGGCTCTCCTACAATGAGCAGTTCTTC; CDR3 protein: CSARPLAGLSYNEQFF
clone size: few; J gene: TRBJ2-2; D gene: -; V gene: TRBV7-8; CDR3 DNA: TGTGCCAGCAGCTTTGGGTGGGCCGAGCTGTTTTTT; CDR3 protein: CASSFGWAELFF
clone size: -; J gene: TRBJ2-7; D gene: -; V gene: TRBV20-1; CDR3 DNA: TGCAGTGTCCCGACTAGAATCTACAATGAGCAGTACTTC; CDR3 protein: CSVPTRIYNEQYF
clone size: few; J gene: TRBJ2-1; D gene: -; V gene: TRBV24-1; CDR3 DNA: TGTGCCACCAGTGATTCCAGGGTACCGTTCTTC; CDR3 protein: CATSDSRVPFF
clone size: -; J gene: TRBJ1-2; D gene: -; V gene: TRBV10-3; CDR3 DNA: TGTGCCATCAAACGGGAGAGCACTTACACCTTC; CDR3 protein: CAIKRESTYTF
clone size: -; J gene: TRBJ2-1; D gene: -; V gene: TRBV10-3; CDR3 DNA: TGTGCCGCACAAGGGGAATTGGGTATCAATGAGCAGTTCTTC; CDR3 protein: CAAQGELGINEQFF
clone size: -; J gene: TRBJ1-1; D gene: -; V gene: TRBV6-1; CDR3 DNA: TGTGCCAGCAGTGGCAAGGGGGTCACTGAAGCTTTCTTT; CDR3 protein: CASSGKGVTEAFF
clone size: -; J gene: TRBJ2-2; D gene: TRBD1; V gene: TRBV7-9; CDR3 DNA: TGTGCCAGCAGTGAATGGACAGGGCGGATCGGGGAGCTGTTTTTT; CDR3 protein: CASSEWTGRIGELFF
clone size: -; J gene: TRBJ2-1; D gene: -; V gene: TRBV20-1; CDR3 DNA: TGCACCCCAGGGGATGGTGAGCAGTTCTTC; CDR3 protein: CTPGDGEQFF
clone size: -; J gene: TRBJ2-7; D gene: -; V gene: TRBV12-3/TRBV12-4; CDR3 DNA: TGTGCCAGCAGTTTATCCCTATCCGGGGGACTCGCCTACGAGCAGTACTTC; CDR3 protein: CASSLSLSGGLAYEQYF